The clone carrying this TCR beta chain was counted a few times. This entry belongs to a study of blood T cell repertoires in COVID-19. Study at large: Spain, Italy and the United States supplied samples that represented acute and convalescent COVID-19. Sources were T cells, B-cell-depleted T cells, or PBMCs; the material itself was cDNA or gDNA.

The V gene lost 6 bases and the J gene lost 1 base, with 16 bases spanning the gap. From germline, CDR1 is KGHSH and CDR2 LQKENI. The CDR3 length is 16 residues. Per the study methods: Scientists estimated how many nucleated cells there were by amplifying reference gene primers. Measured with immunoSEQ multiplex PCR; TCRdb has only the in-frame clones, and not every one. The V and J calls and clone size were taken over from that table, and D and trimming were inferred from the DNA. Of about 200,000 clones in the sample, approximately 88% were seen once. This chain links TRBV18 with TRBJ1-3; the D gene is possibly TRBD1 (6 bases). The sample consisted of peripheral blood. This sequence originates from a man aged 35 to 55 with acute or convalescent COVID-19. The CDR3 DNA sequence: TGTGCCAGCTCTCAGGACAGAACCTTATCTGGAAACACCATATATTTT. This sequence encodes CASSQDRTLSGNTIYF.